This T cell receptor (beta chain) was profiled in a study of blood T cell repertoires in COVID-19. The germline V gene encodes CDR1 SQVTM and CDR2 ANQGSEA. V shed 8 bases, J shed 0 bases, and the junction held 9 bases outside the gene matches. The CDR3 runs 17 residues. Method: immunoSEQ multiplex PCR; TCRdb's copy keeps in-frame clones and lacks some. Here the sample spans about 190,000 clones, around nine tenths being singletons. Sequencing used peripheral blood. The TCR comes from a man aged 35 to 55 with acute or convalescent COVID-19. This sequence joins TRBV29-1 and TRBJ2-3; 15 bases are shared with TRBD2. This CDR3 is CSLAGGLAGGSTDTQYF. The CDR3 DNA reads TGCAGCCTCGCCGGAGGACTAGCGGGGGGGAGCACAGATACGCAGTATTTT.